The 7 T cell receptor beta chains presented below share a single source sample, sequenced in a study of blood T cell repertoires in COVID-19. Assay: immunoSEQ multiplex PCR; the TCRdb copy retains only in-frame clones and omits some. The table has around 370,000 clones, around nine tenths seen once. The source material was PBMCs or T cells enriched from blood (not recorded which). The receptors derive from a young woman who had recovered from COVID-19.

The CDR3 protein is CASSRTSGGKGNEQFF. CDR3 DNA sequence: TGTGCCAGCAGTAGGACTAGCGGGGGAAAGGGCAATGAGCAGTTCTTC. The rearrangement uses TRBV6-4 and TRBJ2-1; 13 bases are shared with TRBD2. CDR1 is MRHNA and CDR2 is SNTAGT in the germline V gene. The CDR3 consists of 16 residues. V lost 5 bases to trimming and J lost 6 bases; unmatched junction nucleotides: 7.

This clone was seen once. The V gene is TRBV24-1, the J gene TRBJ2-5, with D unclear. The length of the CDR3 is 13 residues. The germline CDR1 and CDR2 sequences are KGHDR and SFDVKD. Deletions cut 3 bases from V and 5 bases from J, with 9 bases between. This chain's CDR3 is CATSDPTTETQYF. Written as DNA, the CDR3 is TGTGCCACCAGTGATCCGACAACGGAGACCCAGTACTTC.

CDR3 DNA sequence: TGTGCCAGCAGCAAAAGGCTGAGCGGTGGGGACAGGGCTTGTTCTATCTACGAGCAGTACTTC. This sequence encodes CASSKRLSGGDRACSIYEQYF. V and J are TRBV21-1 and TRBJ2-7; TRBD1, as called in the table, went unchecked against the DNA. TRBV21-1 is a pseudogene locus. The CDR3 runs 21 residues.

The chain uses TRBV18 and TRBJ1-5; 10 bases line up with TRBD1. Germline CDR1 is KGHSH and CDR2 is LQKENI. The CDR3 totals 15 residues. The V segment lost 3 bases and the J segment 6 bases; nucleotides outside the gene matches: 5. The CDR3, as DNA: TGTGCCAGCTCACCCGGGACAGGGGTATCTCAGCCCCAGCATTTT. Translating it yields CASSPGTGVSQPQHF.

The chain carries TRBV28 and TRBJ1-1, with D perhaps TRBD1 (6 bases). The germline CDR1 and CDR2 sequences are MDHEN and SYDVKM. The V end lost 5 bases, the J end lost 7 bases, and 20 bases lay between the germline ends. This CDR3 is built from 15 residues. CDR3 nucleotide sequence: TGTGCCAGCAGTCCTCCGGCGGGGGGCGGAGGTGAAGCTTTCTTT. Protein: CASSPPAGGGGEAFF.

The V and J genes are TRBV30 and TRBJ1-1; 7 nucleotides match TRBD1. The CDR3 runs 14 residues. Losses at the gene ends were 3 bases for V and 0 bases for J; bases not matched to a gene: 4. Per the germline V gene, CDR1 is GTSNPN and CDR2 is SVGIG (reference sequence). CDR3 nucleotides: TGTGCCTGGAGGACGGACAGGATGAACACTGAAGCTTTCTTT. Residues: CAWRTDRMNTEAFF.

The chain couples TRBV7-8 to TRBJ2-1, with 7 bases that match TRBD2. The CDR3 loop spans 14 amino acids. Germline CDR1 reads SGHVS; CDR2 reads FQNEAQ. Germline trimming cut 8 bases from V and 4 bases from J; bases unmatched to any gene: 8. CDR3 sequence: CASESGDFYNEQFF. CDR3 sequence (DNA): TGTGCCAGCGAGAGCGGGGATTTTTACAATGAGCAGTTCTTC.